This record covers a single TCR beta chain. The sample holds a few counts of this clonotype. Its binding antigen is unknown. It has no much larger one-base neighbor in the sample; base qualities were not kept. Explained via the paper, the time point label denotes: patch test 3, about 24 weeks after DPC sensitization. The treatment or condition label on this specimen signifies: therapeutic diphenylcyclopropenone sensitization with weekly scalp DPC. Blood at each patch-test visit was drawn before the patch test was applied. To be eligible, patients had to be aged 18 to 70, diagnosed with alopecia and judged suitable for DPC therapy, while pregnant patients were excluded. Total RNA was extracted from unfractionated whole blood collected in Tempus Blood RNA tubes. This sample was included in a study of human T cells and chemical hapten exposure (TCRdb year 2021). A note on the overall study: For sensitization, 2% DPC in acetone was applied to an approximately 2 cm by approximately 2 cm area of upper inner arm skin. Throughout the study period of about 25 weeks, patients also received therapeutic DPC doses to the scalp every week. Patch testing was done on the upper back using Finn chambers containing 0.01% DPC, and results were scored after 6 days according to International Contact Dermatitis Research Group standards. The mostly female patient cohort included alopecia areata with under or over 50% scalp involvement, alopecia totalis and alopecia universalis. The libraries were sequenced as a pool, and the TCR yield per sample differed mostly because of small variations in library volumes within the pool. Peripheral blood TCR repertoire changes were tracked in vivo in alopecia patients during primary and secondary sensitization to the hapten diphenylcyclopropenone (DPC). Blood was sampled from patients pre-sensitization (week 0) and at 2, 6 and about 24 weeks after DPC sensitization. Approximately 30 alopecia patients provided blood for TCR sequencing at one to four time points (pre-sensitization, 2, 6 and 24 weeks).

Broader findings and caveats from the paper: Expanded TCRs formed significantly more large CDR3 similarity clusters than pre-sensitization or healthy control sets, consistent with antigen-driven responses. After repeated subsampling, changes were observed in the strength of the expansion versus patch-test correlation and in the threshold at which the correlation became significant. Because all patients had alopecia, a presumed autoimmune disease, the immune response of the patients might differ from that of healthy individuals. DPC sensitization did not change how many TCRs were above 1 in 1000 frequency, and no evidence was found of alterations in global repertoire structure. A positive correlation was found between the number of PT1 expanded TCRs and patch test score, with significance reached at thresholds 8, 16 and 32 but not 4.

The CDR3 has 16 amino acids, counting the end cysteine and phenylalanine. Only the CDR3 part of the read is kept: 48 bases, read in frame from the first base. Looking up the germline V gene (reference sequence) yields CDR1 SGHNT and CDR2 YYREEE. Germline trimming: 4 bases from V, 8 bases from J; junction bases outside gene matches: 13. Receptors were amplified or captured by RACE. Instrument used: NextSeq 500. During library preparation, unique molecular identifiers were attached to individual cDNA molecules so that TCRs could be counted quantitatively and reproducibly. Each blood RNA sample was used to sequence both TCR alpha and TCR beta chains. The paper's data handling went like this. Samples had a median of approximately 96,000 TCRs, with a range from 23,224 to 690,600. V, J and CDR3 annotation of the TCR reads was performed with the Decombinator software suite. For the PS versus PT1 abundance plots, all samples were subsampled to the same number of TCRs (28,000). TCRs were defined as expanded if absent before sensitization and observed at least eight times at the 2-week time point. The public reads were quality trimmed at Q25 with fastp and then assembled into clones with MiXCR by TCRdb, keeping productive beta chains. Under each unique CDR3 protein, matching rows form one entry showing the most common genes and DNA. The V and J calls shown here were made by TCRdb, not taken from the authors' results. The sample yields tens of thousands of distinct CDR3 sequences; over 10% were counted once. Of the sample, roughly 2.4% falls within the top ten clones.

The TCR comes from a young man with alopecia areata. Some clones in this sample may be carry-over from other donors' samples. This sequence uses TRBV5-4 and TRBJ2-3; TRBD1 fits 10 bases in the junction. Sample: whole blood, taken in connection with sensitization to the hapten diphenylcyclopropenone (DPC). The bases read TGTGCCAGCAGCGTCGGACAGGGGGGTTCTGTTCGTACGCAGTATTTT. Translated, it reads CASSVGQGGSVRTQYF.